This note documents a single TCR beta chain sequence. The antigen remains unidentified. Alongside a J-beta primer mix, a sample-barcoded 5' primer served in a second PCR lasting about 6 to 12 cycles. Every molecule of cDNA carried a tag from a template-switch adaptor with 12 random nucleotides. MiXCR was run by TCRdb on the 5' RACE reads, yielding one entry per CDR3 protein. The data show 1,300,000 or so distinct CDR3 sequences, approximately 59% seen once. The data originate from a study of blood T cells in healthy people across ages. Study-level results: Nothing was known about donor CMV status, and this possibly confounded expanded clonotype changes.

CDR1 and CDR2 (germline): DFQATT, SNEGSKA (reference sequence). The trim removed 6 bases at V and 2 bases at J, leaving 5 bases unmatched. The CDR3 covers 14 residues. The individuals who served as donors were healthy Caucasians living in Russia, aged roughly 6 to 90. The rearrangement uses TRBV20-1 and TRBJ2-5; 11 bases align to TRBD1. The source material was blood. The sequence derives from a man in his late teens or twenties in good health. CDR3 in DNA: TGCAGTGCGGCCGGGACAGGGGGGCAAGAGACCCAGTACTTC. It is translated as CSAAGTGGQETQYF.